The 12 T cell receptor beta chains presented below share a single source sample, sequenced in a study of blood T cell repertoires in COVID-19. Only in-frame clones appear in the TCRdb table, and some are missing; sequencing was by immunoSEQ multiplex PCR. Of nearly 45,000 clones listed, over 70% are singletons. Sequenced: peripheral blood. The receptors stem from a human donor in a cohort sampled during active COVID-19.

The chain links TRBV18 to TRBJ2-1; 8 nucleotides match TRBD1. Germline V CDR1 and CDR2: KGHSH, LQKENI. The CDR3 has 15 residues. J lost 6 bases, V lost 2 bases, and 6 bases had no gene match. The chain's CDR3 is CASSPGTGRGNEQFF. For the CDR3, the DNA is TGTGCCAGCTCACCAGGGACAGGCAGGGGCAATGAGCAGTTCTTC. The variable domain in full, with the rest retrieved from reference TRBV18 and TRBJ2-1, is NAGVMQNPRHLVRRRGQEARLRCSPMKGHSHVYWYRQLPEEGLKFMVYLQKENIIDESGMPKERFSAEFPKEGPSILRIQQVVRGDSAAYFCASSPGTGRGNEQFFGPGTRLTVL.

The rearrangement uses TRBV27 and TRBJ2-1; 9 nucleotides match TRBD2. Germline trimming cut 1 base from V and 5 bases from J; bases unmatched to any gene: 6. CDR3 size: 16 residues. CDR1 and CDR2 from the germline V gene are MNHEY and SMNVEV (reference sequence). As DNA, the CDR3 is TGTGCCAGCAGTTTATTGGGTAGCGGGAGAGACAATGAGCAGTTCTTC. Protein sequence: CASSLLGSGRDNEQFF.

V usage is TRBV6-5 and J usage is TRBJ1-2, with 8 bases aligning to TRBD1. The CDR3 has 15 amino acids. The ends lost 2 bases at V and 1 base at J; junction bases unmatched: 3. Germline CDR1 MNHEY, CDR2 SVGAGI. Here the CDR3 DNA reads TGTGCCAGCAGTTACGGGACAGGTTTTAACTATGGCTACACCTTC. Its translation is CASSYGTGFNYGYTF.

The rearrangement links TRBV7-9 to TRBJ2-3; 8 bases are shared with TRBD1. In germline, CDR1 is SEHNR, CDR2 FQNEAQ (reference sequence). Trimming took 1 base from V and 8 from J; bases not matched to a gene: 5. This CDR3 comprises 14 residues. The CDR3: CASSLGTGKGTQYF. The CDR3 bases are TGTGCCAGCAGCTTAGGGACAGGGAAAGGTACGCAGTATTTT.

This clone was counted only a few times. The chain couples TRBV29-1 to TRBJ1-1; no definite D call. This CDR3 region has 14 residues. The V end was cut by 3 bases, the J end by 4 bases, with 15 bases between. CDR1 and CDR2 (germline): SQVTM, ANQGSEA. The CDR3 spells CSVDSSGLGTEAFF. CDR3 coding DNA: TGCAGCGTTGACAGCAGCGGCCTCGGCACTGAAGCTTTCTTT.

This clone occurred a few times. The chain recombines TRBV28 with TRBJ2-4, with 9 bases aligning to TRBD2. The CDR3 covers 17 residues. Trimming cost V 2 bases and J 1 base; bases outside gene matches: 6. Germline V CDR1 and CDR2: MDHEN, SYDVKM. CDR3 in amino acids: CASSLAGGPRAKNIQYF. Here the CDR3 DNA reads TGTGCCAGCAGTTTAGCGGGAGGGCCTAGGGCCAAAAACATTCAGTACTTC.

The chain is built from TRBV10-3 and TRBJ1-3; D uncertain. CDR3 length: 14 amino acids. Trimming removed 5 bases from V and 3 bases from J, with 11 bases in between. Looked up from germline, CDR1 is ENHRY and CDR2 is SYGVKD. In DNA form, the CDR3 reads TGTGCCATCAGTTCAGACATTTATGGAAACACCATATATTTT. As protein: CAISSDIYGNTIYF.

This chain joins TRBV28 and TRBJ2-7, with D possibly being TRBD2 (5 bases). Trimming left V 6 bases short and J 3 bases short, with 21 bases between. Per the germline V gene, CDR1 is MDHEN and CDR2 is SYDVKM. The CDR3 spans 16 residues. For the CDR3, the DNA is TGTGCCAGCAGCTCCGGAGGAGCGAGTCAGAACTACGAGCAGTACTTC. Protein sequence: CASSSGGASQNYEQYF.

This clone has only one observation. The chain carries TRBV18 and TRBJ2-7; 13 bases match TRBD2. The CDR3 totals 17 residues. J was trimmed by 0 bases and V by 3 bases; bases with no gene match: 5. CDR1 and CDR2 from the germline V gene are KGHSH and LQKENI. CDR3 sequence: CASSPRTSGSSSYEQYF. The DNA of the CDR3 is TGTGCCAGCTCACCCCGGACTAGCGGGAGTAGCTCCTACGAGCAGTACTTC.

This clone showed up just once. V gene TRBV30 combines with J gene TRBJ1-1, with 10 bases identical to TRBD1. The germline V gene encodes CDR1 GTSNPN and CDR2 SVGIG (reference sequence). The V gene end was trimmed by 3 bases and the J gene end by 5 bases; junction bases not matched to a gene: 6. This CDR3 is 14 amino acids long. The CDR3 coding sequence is TGTGCCTGGAGGGGGACAGGGGCCTTAACTGAAGCTTTCTTT. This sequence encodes CAWRGTGALTEAFF.

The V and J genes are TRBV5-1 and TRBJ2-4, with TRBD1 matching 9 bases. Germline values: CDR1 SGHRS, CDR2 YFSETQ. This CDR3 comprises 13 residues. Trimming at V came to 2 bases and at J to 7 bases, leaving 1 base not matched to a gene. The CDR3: CASSFGQGNIQYF. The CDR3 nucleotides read TGCGCCAGCAGCTTCGGACAGGGGAACATTCAGTACTTC.

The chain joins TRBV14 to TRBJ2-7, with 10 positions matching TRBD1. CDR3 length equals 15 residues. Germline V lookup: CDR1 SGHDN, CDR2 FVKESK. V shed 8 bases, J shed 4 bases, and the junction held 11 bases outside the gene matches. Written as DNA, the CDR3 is TGTGCCAGCTTTACCCCGGGACAGGGGACATACGAGCAGTACTTC. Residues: CASFTPGQGTYEQYF.